This T cell receptor beta chain was found in a study of cytomegalovirus exposure and HLA in healthy donors. Broader study findings: Confirmation in vitro established that three CMV-associated chains were specific for CMV antigens. As a later analysis showed, a missense DCLRE1C variant was linked to trimming of TCR beta V- and J-genes. Most TCR beta V segments were productive about 87% or about 30% of the time in an earlier analysis.

This CDR3 comprises 14 residues. The ends lost 5 bases at V and 4 bases at J; junction bases unmatched: 5. Germline V gene sequence: CDR1 LNHNV, CDR2 YYDKDF (reference sequence). As concerns this clone: Its specificity is unknown.

The PCR made use of 60 Vbeta and 13 Jbeta primers. Using immunoSEQ multiplex PCR, the repertoire was profiled, and TCRdb retains in-frame clones only, with some absent. The data contain some 65,000 clones, 55% to 65% of them singletons. When sampled, the donors appeared nominally healthy, though they likely had unrecorded immune exposures. The genes are TRBV15 and TRBJ2-5, with 9 bases lining up with TRBD2. The source of this sequence is a man aged 30 to 39 in good health and CMV-seronegative. Source material: PBMCs. CDR3 loop: CATSWASGVETQYF. CDR3 nucleotide sequence: TGTGCCACCAGCTGGGCTAGCGGGGTAGAGACCCAGTACTTC.